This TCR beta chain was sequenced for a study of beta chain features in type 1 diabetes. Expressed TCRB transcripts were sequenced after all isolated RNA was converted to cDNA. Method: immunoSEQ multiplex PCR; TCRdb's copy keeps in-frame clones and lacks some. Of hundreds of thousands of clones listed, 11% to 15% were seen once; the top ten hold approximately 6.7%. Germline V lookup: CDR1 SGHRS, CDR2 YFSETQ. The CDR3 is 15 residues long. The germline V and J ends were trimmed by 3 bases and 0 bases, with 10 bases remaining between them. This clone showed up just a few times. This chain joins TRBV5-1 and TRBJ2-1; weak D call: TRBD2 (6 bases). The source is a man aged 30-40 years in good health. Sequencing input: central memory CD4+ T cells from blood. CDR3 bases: TGCGCCAGCAGCTCCCCTAGCGACTCCTACAATGAGCAGTTCTTC. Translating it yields CASSSPSDSYNEQFF.